This T cell receptor beta chain appears in the sequencing data of a study of T cells in Graves' hyperthyroidism and ophthalmopathy. RNA transcripts provided the source from which TCR beta CDR3 regions were amplified. First-round RT-PCR with HTBI primers amplified the TCR CDR3 region. TCRdb reprocessed the multiplex PCR reads with MiXCR, giving one entry per CDR3 protein. Of some 560,000 distinct CDR3 sequences listed, around 16% are singletons. V shed 6 bases, J shed 4 bases, and the junction held 13 bases outside the gene matches. The CDR3 has 16 amino acids. The germline V gene encodes CDR1 DFQATT and CDR2 SNEGSKA (reference sequence). It was uncontrolled infection, other autoimmune disease, pregnancy or lactation that excluded patients. Fresh peripheral blood, 10 ml, was the source of the PBMCs.

Sequencing was done on a sample of blood. This chain joins TRBV20-1 and TRBJ2-7, with TRBD2 matching over 12 bases. This receptor was obtained from a woman between 25 and 40 years old with Graves' hyperthyroidism. The CDR3 region has the DNA TGCAGTGCCCCCCTTCTAGCGGGAGGGCGTGTTTACGAGCAGTACTTC. Protein product: CSAPLLAGGRVYEQYF.